A selection of T cell receptor beta chains follows, all from one sample in a study of Ad26.COV2.S vaccination and SARS-CoV-2 variants. Generated by immunoSEQ multiplex PCR, the TCRdb table keeps only in-frame clones and is missing some. The sample holds about 280,000 clones, about 87% seen once. The input for sequencing was peripheral blood, taken in a trial of Ad26.COV2.S vaccine versus placebo. Every receptor here comes from a person between 18 and 65 years old who received the Ad26.COV2.S COVID-19 vaccine or a placebo. The CDR3 runs from the conserved cysteine through the conserved F or W. The order of the fields is D gene, V gene, clone size, J gene, CDR3 DNA, CDR3 protein. D genes are given only for firm matches. Some rows have no size entry. The others give once, few or many, or a class for an expanded clone.

d_call: .
v_call: TRBV7-6
clone_size: .
j_call: TRBJ2-2
cdr3_nt: TGTGCCAGCAGCCTGACCCTCACCGGGGAGCTGTTTTTT
cdr3_aa: CASSLTLTGELFF

d_call: .
v_call: TRBV18
clone_size: once
j_call: TRBJ2-3
cdr3_nt: TGTGCCAGCTCACCACGCGACTTAAGCACAGATACGCAGTATTTT
cdr3_aa: CASSPRDLSTDTQYF

d_call: .
v_call: TRBV9
clone_size: .
j_call: TRBJ1-1
cdr3_nt: TGTGCCAGCAGCCTATCCGGGGTTAAGGAGGTAGCTTTCTTT
cdr3_aa: CASSLSGVKEVAFF

d_call: .
v_call: TRBV28
clone_size: .
j_call: TRBJ2-1
cdr3_nt: TGTGCCAGCAGTTTTGCGCCCCACGATGAGCAGTTCTTC
cdr3_aa: CASSFAPHDEQFF

d_call: .
v_call: TRBV19
clone_size: .
j_call: TRBJ1-1
cdr3_nt: TGTGCCAGTAGTTTCACGGGGAACACTGAAGCTTTCTTT
cdr3_aa: CASSFTGNTEAFF

d_call: TRBD1
v_call: TRBV19
clone_size: .
j_call: TRBJ1-2
cdr3_nt: TGTGCCAGTACCGCCGCAGGGGGACTGAGGGGCTACACCTTC
cdr3_aa: CASTAAGGLRGYTF

d_call: .
v_call: TRBV18
clone_size: .
j_call: TRBJ2-5
cdr3_nt: TGTGCCAGCTCACCACCCGTCCAAGAGACCCAGTACTTC
cdr3_aa: CASSPPVQETQYF

d_call: .
v_call: TRBV7-2
clone_size: once
j_call: TRBJ2-7
cdr3_nt: TGTGCCAGCAGCCCCCCAAGGAGTGGTACCTACGAGCAGTACTTC
cdr3_aa: CASSPPRSGTYEQYF

d_call: TRBD1
v_call: TRBV2
clone_size: .
j_call: TRBJ2-7
cdr3_nt: TGTGCCAGCAGCGAATGGGACAGGGGATCCTACGAGCAGTACTTC
cdr3_aa: CASSEWDRGSYEQYF

d_call: TRBD2
v_call: TRBV5-4
clone_size: .
j_call: TRBJ2-1
cdr3_nt: TGTGCCAGCAGCTTGGGGGGACTAGCGGCTTACAATGAGCAGTTCTTC
cdr3_aa: CASSLGGLAAYNEQFF

d_call: TRBD2
v_call: TRBV5-8
clone_size: .
j_call: TRBJ2-1
cdr3_nt: TGTGCCAGCAGCTTGTGGGGGGGGAGGGATGAGCAGTTCTTC
cdr3_aa: CASSLWGGRDEQFF

d_call: .
v_call: TRBV24-1
clone_size: few
j_call: TRBJ2-1
cdr3_nt: TGTGCCACCAGTCCTGGTGGGGGGGCTTACAATGAGCAGTTCTTC
cdr3_aa: CATSPGGGAYNEQFF

d_call: TRBD1
v_call: TRBV5-5
clone_size: .
j_call: TRBJ2-7
cdr3_nt: TGTGCCAGCAGCTTGGCTATTGGACAGGGTGGTTTCTACGAGCAGTACTTC
cdr3_aa: CASSLAIGQGGFYEQYF

d_call: TRBD1
v_call: TRBV7-9
clone_size: .
j_call: TRBJ1-5
cdr3_nt: TGTGCCAGCAGCTCCACGGACAGGGAGGGGCAGCCCCAGCATTTT
cdr3_aa: CASSSTDREGQPQHF

d_call: .
v_call: TRBV27
clone_size: .
j_call: TRBJ1-2
cdr3_nt: TGTGCCAGCAGCATGGGACTCGGCGGTAATGGCTACACCTTC
cdr3_aa: CASSMGLGGNGYTF

d_call: .
v_call: TRBV6-2/TRBV6-3
clone_size: .
j_call: TRBJ1-1
cdr3_nt: TGTGCCAGCAGTTACAGGGGAGGCACTGAAGCTTTCTTT
cdr3_aa: CASSYRGGTEAFF

d_call: .
v_call: TRBV27
clone_size: .
j_call: TRBJ1-1
cdr3_nt: TGTGCCAGCAGTTTAAGGACTTTGGGTACTGAAGCTTTCTTT
cdr3_aa: CASSLRTLGTEAFF

d_call: TRBD1
v_call: TRBV4-1
clone_size: .
j_call: TRBJ1-2
cdr3_nt: TGCGCCAGCAGCCAAGGGGGAGGGGGCGAGGGCTACACCTTC
cdr3_aa: CASSQGGGGEGYTF

d_call: TRBD1
v_call: TRBV6-5
clone_size: .
j_call: TRBJ2-1
cdr3_nt: TGTGCCAGCAGTTACTCGGGACAGGGGAACAATGAGCAGTTCTTC
cdr3_aa: CASSYSGQGNNEQFF

d_call: .
v_call: TRBV5-4
clone_size: .
j_call: TRBJ2-5
cdr3_nt: TGTGCCAGCAGCTTGAAGTCCGGCAGGGGGGGTGAGACCCAGTACTTC
cdr3_aa: CASSLKSGRGGETQYF

d_call: .
v_call: TRBV5-6
clone_size: .
j_call: TRBJ2-4
cdr3_nt: TGTGCCAGCAGCGTAACAGGGGACTTCCTAGCCAAAAACATTCAGTACTTC
cdr3_aa: CASSVTGDFLAKNIQYF

d_call: TRBD1
v_call: TRBV4-3
clone_size: .
j_call: TRBJ2-7
cdr3_nt: TGCGCCAGCAGCCAAGATCGGGACAGCTCCTACGAGCAGTACTTC
cdr3_aa: CASSQDRDSSYEQYF

d_call: TRBD2
v_call: TRBV5-4
clone_size: .
j_call: TRBJ2-7
cdr3_nt: TGTGCCAGCAGCCCCGAAGGCGGGAGGTATCTCGAGCAGTACTTC
cdr3_aa: CASSPEGGRYLEQYF

d_call: .
v_call: TRBV7-2
clone_size: .
j_call: TRBJ1-5
cdr3_nt: TGTGCCAGCAGCTTACGTACAGGCCTCAATCAGCCCCAGCATTTT
cdr3_aa: CASSLRTGLNQPQHF

d_call: .
v_call: TRBV19
clone_size: few
j_call: TRBJ1-2
cdr3_nt: TGTGCCAGTAGTCCAGCACCTCCTACCTATGGCTACACCTTC
cdr3_aa: CASSPAPPTYGYTF

d_call: .
v_call: TRBV5-1
clone_size: .
j_call: TRBJ1-5
cdr3_nt: TGCGCCAGCAGCTTGGACGGTAATCAGCCCCAGCATTTT
cdr3_aa: CASSLDGNQPQHF

d_call: .
v_call: TRBV5-1
clone_size: .
j_call: TRBJ2-5
cdr3_nt: TGCGCCAGCAGCCTGGCCCCGGGAGTAGGCCAAGAGACCCAGTACTTC
cdr3_aa: CASSLAPGVGQETQYF

d_call: .
v_call: TRBV6-5
clone_size: .
j_call: TRBJ1-2
cdr3_nt: TGTGCCAGCAGTTCCGACCTGAACCAGGATGGCTACACCTTC
cdr3_aa: CASSSDLNQDGYTF

d_call: .
v_call: TRBV5-6
clone_size: .
j_call: TRBJ1-1
cdr3_nt: TGTGCCAGCAGCTTGAACAGGGAAAGCGGAGCTTTCTTT
cdr3_aa: CASSLNRESGAFF

d_call: TRBD2
v_call: TRBV25-1
clone_size: .
j_call: TRBJ2-7
cdr3_nt: TGTGCCAGCAGTGAATCGGGGGGGTCCCCTACCTCCTACGAGCAGTACTTC
cdr3_aa: CASSESGGSPTSYEQYF

d_call: .
v_call: TRBV7-8
clone_size: .
j_call: TRBJ2-3
cdr3_nt: TGTGCCAGCAGAGTGAGTTGGGCTTCTCTTGACACAGATACGCAGTATTTT
cdr3_aa: CASRVSWASLDTDTQYF

d_call: TRBD1
v_call: TRBV18
clone_size: once
j_call: TRBJ2-7
cdr3_nt: TGTGCCAGCTCATTGGGACAGCCTGGCTCCTACGAGCAGTACTTC
cdr3_aa: CASSLGQPGSYEQYF

d_call: .
v_call: TRBV7-6
clone_size: .
j_call: TRBJ1-3
cdr3_nt: TGTGCCAGCAGCTCAGGGACCGAACACTCTGGAAACACCATATATTTT
cdr3_aa: CASSSGTEHSGNTIYF

d_call: TRBD1
v_call: TRBV28
clone_size: .
j_call: TRBJ2-7
cdr3_nt: TGTGCCAGCAGTTCACCGGGACAGTACGAGCAGTACTTC
cdr3_aa: CASSSPGQYEQYF

d_call: TRBD1
v_call: TRBV15
clone_size: .
j_call: TRBJ1-6
cdr3_nt: TGTGCCACCAGCAGAGTAGCTGGGCAGGGGGCCATCGATTCACCCCTCCACTTT
cdr3_aa: CATSRVAGQGAIDSPLHF

d_call: TRBD1
v_call: TRBV7-9
clone_size: .
j_call: TRBJ1-2
cdr3_nt: TGTGCCAGCAGCTTAGGGACAGGGTTGTTGGAGTATGGCTACACCTTC
cdr3_aa: CASSLGTGLLEYGYTF

d_call: TRBD1
v_call: TRBV10-3
clone_size: .
j_call: TRBJ1-5
cdr3_nt: TGTGCCATCGGGACAGATAGCAATCAGCCCCAGCATTTT
cdr3_aa: CAIGTDSNQPQHF

d_call: .
v_call: TRBV6-5
clone_size: .
j_call: TRBJ1-5
cdr3_nt: TGTGCCACCGTCGGCGGGGGGACTAGCAATCAGCCCCAGCATTTT
cdr3_aa: CATVGGGTSNQPQHF

d_call: TRBD1
v_call: TRBV5-1
clone_size: .
j_call: TRBJ1-6
cdr3_nt: TGCGCCAGCAGCAGCCGGGGACAGGGAGATAATTCACCCCTCCACTTT
cdr3_aa: CASSSRGQGDNSPLHF

d_call: .
v_call: TRBV30
clone_size: .
j_call: TRBJ1-5
cdr3_nt: TGTGCCTGCGGAAGGAGGTCGGGCAATCAGCCCCAGCATTTT
cdr3_aa: CACGRRSGNQPQHF

d_call: TRBD1
v_call: TRBV5-1
clone_size: .
j_call: TRBJ2-2
cdr3_nt: TGCGCCAGCAGCTTTCAGGGGGTTCAGGCCGGGGAGCTGTTTTTT
cdr3_aa: CASSFQGVQAGELFF

d_call: TRBD1
v_call: TRBV27
clone_size: .
j_call: TRBJ1-5
cdr3_nt: TGTGCCAGCAGTCGATTGTACCGAAGACAGGGGCAAAACTATAGCAATCAGCCCCAGCATTTT
cdr3_aa: CASSRLYRRQGQNYSNQPQHF

d_call: .
v_call: TRBV12-5
clone_size: .
j_call: TRBJ1-5
cdr3_nt: TGTGCTAGTGGTTTGGTAATTTGGGGGCCCCAGCATTTT
cdr3_aa: CASGLVIWGPQHF

d_call: .
v_call: TRBV5-8
clone_size: few
j_call: TRBJ1-6
cdr3_nt: TGTGCCAGCAGCCCAGGGCCCGCACCGTACTATAATTCACCCCTCCACTTT
cdr3_aa: CASSPGPAPYYNSPLHF

d_call: .
v_call: TRBV18
clone_size: .
j_call: TRBJ2-7
cdr3_nt: TGTGCCAGCTCACCCACAGTCTCCTACGAGCAGTACTTC
cdr3_aa: CASSPTVSYEQYF

d_call: TRBD1
v_call: TRBV6-4
clone_size: few
j_call: TRBJ2-2
cdr3_nt: TGTGCCAGCAGTCCAGAAATACAGGGGGCAGAGCTGTTTTTT
cdr3_aa: CASSPEIQGAELFF

d_call: TRBD1
v_call: TRBV6-4
clone_size: .
j_call: TRBJ2-3
cdr3_nt: TGTGCCAGCAGTCGGGACAGGGGCACAGATACGCAGTATTTT
cdr3_aa: CASSRDRGTDTQYF

d_call: .
v_call: TRBV9
clone_size: once
j_call: TRBJ2-2
cdr3_nt: TGTGCCAGCACGAGGGCGAACACCGGGGAGCTGTTTTTT
cdr3_aa: CASTRANTGELFF

d_call: .
v_call: TRBV6-6
clone_size: .
j_call: TRBJ2-1
cdr3_nt: TGTGCCAGCAGTTACTTTAATAGGCCTAACTACAATGAGCAGTTCTTC
cdr3_aa: CASSYFNRPNYNEQFF

d_call: .
v_call: TRBV18
clone_size: .
j_call: TRBJ2-7
cdr3_nt: TGTGCCAGCTCACCGGACTTCTACGAGCAGTACTTC
cdr3_aa: CASSPDFYEQYF

d_call: TRBD2
v_call: TRBV11-3
clone_size: once
j_call: TRBJ2-1
cdr3_nt: TGTGCCAGCAGCCGGACTAGCGGATACAATGAGCAGTTCTTC
cdr3_aa: CASSRTSGYNEQFF

d_call: .
v_call: TRBV24-1
clone_size: .
j_call: TRBJ2-3
cdr3_nt: TGTGCCACCAGTGATTTCGGTACGCAGTATTTT
cdr3_aa: CATSDFGTQYF

d_call: .
v_call: TRBV12-3/TRBV12-4
clone_size: .
j_call: TRBJ2-1
cdr3_nt: TGTGCCAGCAGTTTAAGTCATAGGAATGAGCAGTTCTTC
cdr3_aa: CASSLSHRNEQFF

d_call: .
v_call: TRBV5-8
clone_size: .
j_call: TRBJ1-6
cdr3_nt: TGTGCCAGCAGCCGTTCCAAGAGCTCCTATAATTCACCCCTCCACTTT
cdr3_aa: CASSRSKSSYNSPLHF

d_call: .
v_call: TRBV5-6
clone_size: .
j_call: TRBJ1-1
cdr3_nt: TGTGCCAGCAGCCGGGCCTTGAACACTGAAGCTTTCTTT
cdr3_aa: CASSRALNTEAFF

d_call: TRBD1
v_call: TRBV7-8
clone_size: .
j_call: TRBJ1-1
cdr3_nt: TGTGCCAGCAGCAACGCCCCGACAGGGATGACTGAAGCTTTCTTT
cdr3_aa: CASSNAPTGMTEAFF

d_call: .
v_call: TRBV27
clone_size: .
j_call: TRBJ1-2
cdr3_nt: TGTGCCAGCAGTTTATATGGGACACCAACGTTCGGTGGCTACACCTTC
cdr3_aa: CASSLYGTPTFGGYTF

d_call: TRBD1
v_call: TRBV12-5
clone_size: .
j_call: TRBJ1-1
cdr3_nt: TGTGCTAGTGGCCTCGTGGGACAGGGGCCGCTTGGGGCTTTCTTT
cdr3_aa: CASGLVGQGPLGAFF

d_call: .
v_call: TRBV24-1
clone_size: .
j_call: TRBJ2-2
cdr3_nt: TGTGCCACCAGTGGCAGCGGTTCCCTTTACACCGGGGAGCTGTTTTTT
cdr3_aa: CATSGSGSLYTGELFF

d_call: .
v_call: TRBV11-2
clone_size: .
j_call: TRBJ2-7
cdr3_nt: TGTGCCAGCAGCTTAGTTGGGGGGCAGTACGAGCAGTACTTC
cdr3_aa: CASSLVGGQYEQYF